Presented here are 18 T cell receptor beta chains from one specimen sequenced in a study of OX40 agonist ivuxolimab in advanced cancers. The library relied on the immunoSEQ multiplex PCR assay. The immuneACCESS repertoire file appears here via TCRdb, limited to in-frame rearrangements. These files lack a portion of the clones; in checked studies, under half of the deficit traces to unresolved V genes, and the cause of the others is not known. The sample includes around 100,000 clones, with approximately 91% observed a single time. The ten largest clones add up to 0.15% to 0.2% of the sample. Specimen: CD4+ or CD8+ T cells sorted from blood, collected in a trial of the OX40 agonist ivuxolimab. Every receptor here comes from an adult with an advanced solid tumor such as melanoma, head and neck, liver or kidney cancer.

The chain uses TRBV5-1 and TRBJ1-2; 12 nucleotides match TRBD1. V gave up 4 bases and J gave up 12 bases; unmatched junction bases: 7. The CDR3 runs to 13 residues. Germline loops: CDR1 SGHRS, CDR2 YFSETQ. The DNA for the CDR3 is TGCGCCAGCAGCCCGGGACAGGGGGCTTATAACACCTTC. Encoded protein: CASSPGQGAYNTF.

The genes are TRBV6-4 and TRBJ1-5; D might be TRBD1 (6 bases). The germline V and J ends were trimmed by 5 bases and 5 bases, with 10 bases remaining between them. The V gene's germline CDR1 is MRHNA and CDR2 SNTAGT. The CDR3 is 13 amino acids. The CDR3 DNA sequence: TGTGCCAGCAGTTCTTACAGGGATCAGCCCCAGCATTTT. Translation: CASSSYRDQPQHF.

The chain links TRBV7-2 to TRBJ2-1; D gene uncertain. The CDR3 is made up of 15 amino acids. V shed 6 bases and J shed 7 bases, with 19 bases lying between them. The germline V gene encodes CDR1 SGHTA and CDR2 FQGNSA. CDR3 coding DNA: TGTGCCAGCAGTCGCAGTCCCAGCGCGGATAATGAGCAGTTCTTC. This encodes CASSRSPSADNEQFF.

The chain is built from TRBV6-5 and TRBJ2-3; 8 positions match TRBD1. Germline trimming cut 6 bases from V and 3 bases from J; bases unmatched to any gene: 5. Germline CDR1 MNHEY, CDR2 SVGAGI. The CDR3 spans 14 residues. Here the CDR3 reads CASRLDRVTDTQYF. The CDR3 coding sequence is TGTGCCAGCAGATTGGACAGGGTAACAGATACGCAGTATTTT.

This clone was counted a single time. This rearrangement joins TRBV27 to TRBJ1-1, with D possibly matching TRBD1 (5 bases). Germline V lookup: CDR1 MNHEY, CDR2 SMNVEV (reference sequence). This CDR3 contains 13 residues. Trimming removed 5 bases at V and 5 bases at J, with 12 bases between. The CDR3 is CASSRGVRTEAFF. The DNA for the CDR3 is TGTGCCAGCAGTCGAGGGGTTCGGACTGAAGCTTTCTTT.

This chain joins TRBV27 and TRBJ1-6, with a possible D match to TRBD1 (6 bases). The CDR3 consists of 12 residues. Trimming pared 3 bases from V and 12 bases from J, leaving 9 bases between. The V gene's germline CDR1 is MNHEY and CDR2 SMNVEV (reference sequence). The CDR3 spells CASSFATGPLHF. The CDR3 coding sequence is TGTGCCAGCAGTTTCGCGACAGGACCCCTCCACTTT.

The table lists this clone with a few counts. This chain links TRBV6-5 with TRBJ2-1, with a tentative D call TRBD2 (6 bases). Trimming took 5 bases from V and 9 from J, leaving 11 bases between them. The CDR3 is 12 amino acids. Per the germline V gene, CDR1 is MNHEY and CDR2 is SVGAGI. The CDR3 region is CASSRTSSEQFF. The CDR3 bases are TGTGCCAGCAGTCGCACTAGCTCTGAGCAGTTCTTC.

This chain links TRBV7-9 with TRBJ2-1, with 9 nucleotides matching TRBD2. V was pared by 5 bases and J by 4 bases, with 12 bases of the junction left unmatched. The CDR3 extends over 17 amino acids. Germline assignment: CDR1 SEHNR and CDR2 FQNEAQ (reference sequence). CDR3 sequence: CASSPIPRLAVYNEQFF. For the CDR3, the DNA is TGTGCCAGCAGCCCAATCCCCCGACTAGCGGTATACAATGAGCAGTTCTTC. Combining the CDR3 with reference TRBV7-9 and TRBJ2-1 gives the whole variable domain DTGVSQNPRHKITKRGQNVTFRCDPISEHNRLYWYRQTLGQGPEFLTYFQNEAQLEKSRLLSDRFSAERPKGSFSTLEIQRTEQGDSAMYLCASSPIPRLAVYNEQFFGPGTRLTVL.

The chain recombines TRBV6-1 with TRBJ1-2; 10 nucleotides line up with TRBD1. The CDR3 loop spans 15 amino acids. From germline, CDR1 is MNHNS and CDR2 SASEGT. V dropped 1 base and J dropped 8; count of bases not matched to a gene: 7. The CDR3 loop is CASSEGRQGAEGYTF. DNA for the CDR3: TGTGCCAGCAGTGAAGGCAGACAGGGGGCTGAGGGCTACACCTTC.

The chain has TRBV27 and TRBJ1-6; 7 bases line up with TRBD1. Germline V gene sequence: CDR1 MNHEY, CDR2 SMNVEV (reference sequence). The CDR3 covers 14 residues. The V segment lost 4 bases and the J segment 10 bases; nucleotides outside the gene matches: 7. This chain's CDR3 is CASSSSGDRSPLHF. CDR3 DNA: TGTGCCAGCAGTTCCTCCGGGGACAGATCACCCCTCCACTTT.

The V and J genes are TRBV4-2 and TRBJ2-5, with 9 bases fitting TRBD2. The J call may be incorrect, as the DNA end agrees better with TRBJ2-7. The CDR3 totals 16 residues. Germline CDR1 reads LGHNA; CDR2 reads YNFKEQ. CDR3 DNA: TGTGCCAGCAGCCAAGATCTCGGGCGGGAGGGGTACGAGCAGTACTTC. It yields the protein CASSQDLGREGYEQYF.

V and J are TRBV7-9 and TRBJ1-1; no clear D gene. Germline CDR1 is SEHNR and CDR2 is FQNEAQ (reference sequence). V gave up 3 bases and J gave up 4 bases, with 6 bases separating them. CDR3 length: 12 amino acids. The DNA of the CDR3 is TGTGCCAGCAGCTTTAGGGCCACTGAAGCTTTCTTT. Its translation is CASSFRATEAFF.

This clone has just a few counts. The chain joins TRBV6-1 to TRBJ2-7, with TRBD1 matching over 7 bases. The CDR3 covers 13 residues. Losses at the gene ends were 7 bases for V and 2 bases for J; bases not matched to a gene: 5. Germline CDR1 and CDR2: MNHNS and SASEGT. The CDR3 DNA reads TGTGCCAGCAATCGACAGGGAACCTACGAGCAGTACTTC. Translated: CASNRQGTYEQYF.

This clone was recorded a few times. This chain links TRBV5-4 with TRBJ1-2; the D is unclear. The CDR3 is made up of 12 amino acids. V lost 0 bases and J 10 bases, leaving 10 bases between the germline ends. Per germline, CDR1 SGHNT and CDR2 YYREEE (reference sequence). The CDR3 protein is CASSLAGLVYTF. CDR3 coding DNA: TGTGCCAGCAGCTTGGCCGGTTTGGTCTACACCTTC.

The chain joins TRBV19 to TRBJ1-1, with TRBD1 identical over 9 bases. This CDR3 contains 14 residues. Germline-derived CDR1 and CDR2 are LNHDA and SQIVND (reference sequence). The junction had 7 bases not matched to a gene; V was cut back by 8 bases and J by 3 bases. This CDR3 reads CASGARDRDTEAFF. The DNA of the CDR3 is TGTGCCAGTGGGGCCCGGGACAGGGACACTGAAGCTTTCTTT. The variable domain in full, with the rest retrieved from reference TRBV19 and TRBJ1-1, is DGGITQSPKYLFRKEGQNVTLSCEQNLNHDAMYWYRQDPGQGLRLIYYSQIVNDFQKGDIAEGYSVSREKKESFPLTVTSAQKNPTAFYLCASGARDRDTEAFFGQGTRLTVV.

In regard to this clone: Distinct nucleotide sequences in the sample also encode this CDR3. V and J are TRBV11-2 and TRBJ1-6; tentative D call: TRBD1 (6 bases). The CDR3 extends over 13 amino acids. Trimming left V 5 bases short and J 7 bases short, with 9 bases between. Germline lookup yields CDR1 SGHAT and CDR2 FQNNGV. The CDR3 DNA is TGTGCCAGCAGCGACAGGACGAATTCACCCCTCCACTTT. Translated: CASSDRTNSPLHF.

This clone was seen only a few times. This chain links TRBV10-2 with TRBJ1-5, with 7 positions matching TRBD1. This CDR3 region has 13 residues. V trimming: 8 bases; J trimming: 4 bases; junction bases outside the gene matches: 5. The germline gives CDR1 WSHSY, CDR2 SAAADI. The CDR3 reads CASGDRGNQPQHF. In DNA form, the CDR3 reads TGCGCCAGCGGGGACAGAGGAAATCAGCCCCAGCATTTT.

The DNA for the CDR3 is TGTGCCAGCAGCTTAGTAGTCGCCTACGAGCAGTACTTC. This codes for CASSLVVAYEQYF. The chain couples TRBV7-2 to TRBJ2-7; no definite D call. Trimming stripped 1 base from V and 2 bases from J, with 6 bases between. Germline lookup yields CDR1 SGHTA and CDR2 FQGNSA. CDR3 size: 13 residues.